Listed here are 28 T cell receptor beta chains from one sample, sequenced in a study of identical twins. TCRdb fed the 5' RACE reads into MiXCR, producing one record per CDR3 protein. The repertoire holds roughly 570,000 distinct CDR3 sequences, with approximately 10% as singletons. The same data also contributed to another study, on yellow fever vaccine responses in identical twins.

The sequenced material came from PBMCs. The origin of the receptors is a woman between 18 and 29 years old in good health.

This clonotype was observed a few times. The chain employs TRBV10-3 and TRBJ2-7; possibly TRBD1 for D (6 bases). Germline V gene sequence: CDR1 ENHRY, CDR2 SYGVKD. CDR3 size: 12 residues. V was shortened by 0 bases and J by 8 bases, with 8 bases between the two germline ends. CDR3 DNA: TGTGCCATCAGTGAGTCGGGGGCACAGCAGTACTTC. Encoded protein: CAISESGAQQYF.

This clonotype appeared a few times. CDR3 region: CASSPRGGGAYNEQFF. DNA for the CDR3: TGTGCCAGCAGCCCCCGAGGAGGAGGGGCGTACAATGAGCAGTTCTTC. The chain employs TRBV7-2 and TRBJ2-1, with D possibly being TRBD2 (6 bases). The CDR3 is made up of 16 amino acids. Deletions cut 5 bases from V and 4 bases from J, with 18 bases between. Germline V gene sequence: CDR1 SGHTA, CDR2 FQGNSA.

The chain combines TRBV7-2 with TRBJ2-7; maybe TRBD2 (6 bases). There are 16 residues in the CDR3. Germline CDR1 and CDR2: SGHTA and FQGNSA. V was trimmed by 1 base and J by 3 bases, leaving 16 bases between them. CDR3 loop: CASSLGLGLGGYEQYF. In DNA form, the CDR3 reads TGTGCCAGCAGCTTAGGCTTAGGGCTGGGAGGCTACGAGCAGTACTTC.

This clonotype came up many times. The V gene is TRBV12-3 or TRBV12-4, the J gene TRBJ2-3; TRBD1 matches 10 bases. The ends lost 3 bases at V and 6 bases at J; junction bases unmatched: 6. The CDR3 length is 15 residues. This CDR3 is CASSFTTGGMDTQYF. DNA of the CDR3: TGTGCCAGCAGTTTCACGACAGGGGGCATGGATACGCAGTATTTT.

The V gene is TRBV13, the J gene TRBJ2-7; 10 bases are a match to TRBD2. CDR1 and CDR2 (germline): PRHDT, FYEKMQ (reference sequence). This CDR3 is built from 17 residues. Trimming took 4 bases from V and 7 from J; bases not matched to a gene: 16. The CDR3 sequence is CASSSSFSGRPLGEQYF. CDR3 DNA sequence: TGTGCCAGCAGCTCATCCTTTAGCGGGAGGCCCCTGGGGGAGCAGTACTTC.

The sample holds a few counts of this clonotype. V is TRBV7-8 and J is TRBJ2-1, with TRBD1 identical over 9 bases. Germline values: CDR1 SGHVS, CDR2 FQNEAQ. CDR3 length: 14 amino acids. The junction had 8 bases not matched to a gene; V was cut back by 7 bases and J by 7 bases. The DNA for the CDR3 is TGTGCCAGCATGCGACAGGGGGGGGGGAATGAGCAGTTCTTC. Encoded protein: CASMRQGGGNEQFF. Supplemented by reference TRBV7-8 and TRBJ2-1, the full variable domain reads GAGVSQSPRYKVAKRGQDVALRCDPISGHVSLFWYQQALGQGPEFLTYFQNEAQLDKSGLPSDRFFAERPEGSVSTLKIQRTQQEDSAVYLCASMRQGGGNEQFFGPGTRLTVL.

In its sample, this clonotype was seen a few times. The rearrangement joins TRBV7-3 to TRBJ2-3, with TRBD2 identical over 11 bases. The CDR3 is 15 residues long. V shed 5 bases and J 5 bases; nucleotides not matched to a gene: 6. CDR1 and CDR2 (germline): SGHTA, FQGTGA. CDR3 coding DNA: TGTGCCAGCAGCCGTAGCGGGGGGGCCATAGATACGCAGTATTTT. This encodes CASSRSGGAIDTQYF.

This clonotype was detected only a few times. The CDR3 here is CASSLGLGWETQYF. In DNA, the CDR3 is TGTGCCAGCAGCTTAGGCTTGGGGTGGGAGACCCAGTACTTC. The rearrangement links TRBV11-2 to TRBJ2-5, with D hard to call. Germline V lookup: CDR1 SGHAT, CDR2 FQNNGV. V dropped 1 base and J dropped 5 bases, with 11 bases sitting between them. The length of the CDR3 is 14 residues.

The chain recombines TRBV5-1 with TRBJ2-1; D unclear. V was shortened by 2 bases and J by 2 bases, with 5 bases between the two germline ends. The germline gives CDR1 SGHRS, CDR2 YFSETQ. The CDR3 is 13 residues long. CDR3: CASSFKTYNEQFF. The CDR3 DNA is TGCGCCAGCAGCTTTAAGACCTACAATGAGCAGTTCTTC.

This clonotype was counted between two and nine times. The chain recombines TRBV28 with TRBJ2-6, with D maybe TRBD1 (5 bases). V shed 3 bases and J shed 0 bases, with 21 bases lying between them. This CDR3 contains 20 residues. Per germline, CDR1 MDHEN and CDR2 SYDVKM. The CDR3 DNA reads TGTGCCAGCAGTTTGGTGTTAGGGGCAACCAACAGCTCTGGGGCCAACGTCCTGACTTTC. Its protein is CASSLVLGATNSSGANVLTF.

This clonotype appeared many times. This CDR3 is CASSPIDRAISYGYTF. CDR3 nucleotides: TGTGCCAGCAGTCCCATCGACAGGGCAATCAGTTATGGCTACACCTTC. The chain uses TRBV28 and TRBJ1-2; 7 nucleotides align to TRBD1. J lost 5 bases, V lost 5 bases, and 14 bases had no gene match. The CDR3 length is 16 residues. In germline, CDR1 is MDHEN, CDR2 SYDVKM.

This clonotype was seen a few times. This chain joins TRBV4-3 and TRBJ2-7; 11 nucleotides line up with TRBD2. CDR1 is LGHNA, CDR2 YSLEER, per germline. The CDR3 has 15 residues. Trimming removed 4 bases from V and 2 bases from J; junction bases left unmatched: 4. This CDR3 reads CASSPDSGGAYEQYF. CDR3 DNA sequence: TGCGCCAGCAGCCCGGATAGCGGGGGGGCCTACGAGCAGTACTTC.

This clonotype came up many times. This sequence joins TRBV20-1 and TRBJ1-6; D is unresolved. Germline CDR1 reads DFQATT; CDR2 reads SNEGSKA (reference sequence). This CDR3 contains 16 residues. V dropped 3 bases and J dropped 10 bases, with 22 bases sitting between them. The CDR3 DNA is TGCAGTGCTAGCCGATCCCGGGGTAACCTTTGGTCACCCCTCCACTTT. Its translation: CSASRSRGNLWSPLHF.

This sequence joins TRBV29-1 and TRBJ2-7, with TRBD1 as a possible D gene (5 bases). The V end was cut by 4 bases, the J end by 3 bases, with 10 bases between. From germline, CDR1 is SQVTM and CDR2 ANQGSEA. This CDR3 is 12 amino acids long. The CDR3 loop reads CSVVDKNYEQYF. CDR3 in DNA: TGCAGCGTTGTGGACAAGAACTACGAGCAGTACTTC.

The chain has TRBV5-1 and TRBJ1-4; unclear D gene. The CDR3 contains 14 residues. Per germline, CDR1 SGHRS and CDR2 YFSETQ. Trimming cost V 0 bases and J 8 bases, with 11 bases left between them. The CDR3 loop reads CASSLGDLREKLFF. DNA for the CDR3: TGCGCCAGCAGCTTGGGTGACCTTAGAGAAAAACTGTTTTTT. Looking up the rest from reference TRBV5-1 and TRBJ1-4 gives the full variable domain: KAGVTQTPRYLIKTRGQQVTLSCSPISGHRSVSWYQQTPGQGLQFLFEYFSETQRNKGNFPGRFSGRQFSNSRSEMNVSTLELGDSALYLCASSLGDLREKLFFGSGTQLSVL.

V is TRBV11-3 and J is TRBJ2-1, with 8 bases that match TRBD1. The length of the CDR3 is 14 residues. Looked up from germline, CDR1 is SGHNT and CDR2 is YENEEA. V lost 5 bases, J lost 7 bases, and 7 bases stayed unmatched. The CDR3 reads CASSKNRGSNEQFF. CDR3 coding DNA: TGTGCCAGCAGCAAGAACAGGGGGTCGAATGAGCAGTTCTTC. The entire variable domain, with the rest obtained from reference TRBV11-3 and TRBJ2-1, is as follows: EAGVVQSPRYKIIEKKQPVAFWCNPISGHNTLYWYLQNLGQGPELLIRYENEEAVDDSQLPKDRFSAERLKGVDSTLKIQPAELGDSAVYLCASSKNRGSNEQFFGPGTRLTVL.

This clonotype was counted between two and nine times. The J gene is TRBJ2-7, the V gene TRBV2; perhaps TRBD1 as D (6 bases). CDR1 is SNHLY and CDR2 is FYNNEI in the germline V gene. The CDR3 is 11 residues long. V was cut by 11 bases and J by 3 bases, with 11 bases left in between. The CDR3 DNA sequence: TGTGCCGTGCACAGGGTCTACGAGCAGTACTTC. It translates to CAVHRVYEQYF.

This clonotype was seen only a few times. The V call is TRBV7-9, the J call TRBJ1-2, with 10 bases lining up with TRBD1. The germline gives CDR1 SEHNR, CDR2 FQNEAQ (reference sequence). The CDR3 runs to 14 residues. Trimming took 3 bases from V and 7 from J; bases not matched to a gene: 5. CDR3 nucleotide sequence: TGTGCCAGCAGCTTGGGACAGGGGAATGGTGGCTACACCTTC. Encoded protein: CASSLGQGNGGYTF.

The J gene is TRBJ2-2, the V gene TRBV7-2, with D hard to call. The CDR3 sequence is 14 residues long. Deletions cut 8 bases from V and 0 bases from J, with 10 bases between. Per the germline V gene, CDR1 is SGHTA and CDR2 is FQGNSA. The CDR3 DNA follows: TGTGCCAGCCTCGAGCGAACGAACACCGGGGAGCTGTTTTTT. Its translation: CASLERTNTGELFF.

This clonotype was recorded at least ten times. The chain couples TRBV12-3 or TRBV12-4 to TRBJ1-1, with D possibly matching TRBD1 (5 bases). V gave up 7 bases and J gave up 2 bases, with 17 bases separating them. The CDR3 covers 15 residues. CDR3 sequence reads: CASTRGVGANTEAFF. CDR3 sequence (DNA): TGTGCCAGCACCCGCGGGGTTGGGGCTAACACTGAAGCTTTCTTT.

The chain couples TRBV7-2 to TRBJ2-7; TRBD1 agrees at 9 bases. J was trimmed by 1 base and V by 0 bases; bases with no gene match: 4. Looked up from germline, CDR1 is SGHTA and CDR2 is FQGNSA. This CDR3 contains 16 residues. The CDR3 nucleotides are TGTGCCAGCAGCTTAGCCCCGACAGGGGGGTCCTACGAGCAGTACTTC. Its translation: CASSLAPTGGSYEQYF.

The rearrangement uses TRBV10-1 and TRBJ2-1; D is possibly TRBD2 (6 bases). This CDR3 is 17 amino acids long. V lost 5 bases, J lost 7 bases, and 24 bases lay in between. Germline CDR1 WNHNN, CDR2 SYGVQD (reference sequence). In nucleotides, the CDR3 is TGCGCCAGCAGTACTGAGGAGTGGCGGGAAGGGGCTAATGAGCAGTTCTTC. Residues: CASSTEEWREGANEQFF.

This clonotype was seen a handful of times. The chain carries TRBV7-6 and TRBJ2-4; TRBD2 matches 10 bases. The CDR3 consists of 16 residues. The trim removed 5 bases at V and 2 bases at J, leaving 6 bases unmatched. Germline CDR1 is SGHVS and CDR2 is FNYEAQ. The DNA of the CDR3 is TGTGCCAGCAGCCAGCTAGCGGGAGATTCCAAAAACATTCAGTACTTC. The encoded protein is CASSQLAGDSKNIQYF.

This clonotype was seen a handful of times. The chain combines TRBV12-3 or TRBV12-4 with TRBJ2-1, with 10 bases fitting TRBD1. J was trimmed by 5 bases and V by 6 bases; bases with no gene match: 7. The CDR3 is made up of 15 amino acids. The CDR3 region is CASSTGQGIHNEQFF. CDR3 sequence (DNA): TGTGCCAGCAGCACGGGACAGGGGATCCACAATGAGCAGTTCTTC.

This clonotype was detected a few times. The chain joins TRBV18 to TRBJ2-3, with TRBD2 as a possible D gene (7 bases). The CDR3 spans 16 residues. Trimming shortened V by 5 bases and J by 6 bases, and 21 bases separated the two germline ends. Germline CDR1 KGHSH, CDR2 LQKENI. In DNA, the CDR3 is TGTGCCAGCTCATCCCGGCGCGGGAGCCAGGGGGATACGCAGTATTTT. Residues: CASSSRRGSQGDTQYF.

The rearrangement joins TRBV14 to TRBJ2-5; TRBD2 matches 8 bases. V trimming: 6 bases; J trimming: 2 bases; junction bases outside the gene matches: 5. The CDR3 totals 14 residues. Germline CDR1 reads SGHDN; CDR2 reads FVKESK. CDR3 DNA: TGTGCCAGCAGTGGCGGGGGGAAACAAGAGACCCAGTACTTC. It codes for CASSGGGKQETQYF.

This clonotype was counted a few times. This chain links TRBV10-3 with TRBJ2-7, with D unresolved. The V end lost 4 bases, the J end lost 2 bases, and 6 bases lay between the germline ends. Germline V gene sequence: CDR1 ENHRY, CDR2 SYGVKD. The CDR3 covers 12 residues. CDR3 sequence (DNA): TGTGCCATCAGTGTCGAACCCTACGAGCAGTACTTC. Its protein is CAISVEPYEQYF.

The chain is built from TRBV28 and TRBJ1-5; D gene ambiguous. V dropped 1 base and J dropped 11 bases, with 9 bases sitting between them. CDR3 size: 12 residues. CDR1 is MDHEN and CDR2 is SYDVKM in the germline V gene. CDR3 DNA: TGTGCCAGCAGTTTATCACGGCTGGCCCAGCATTTT. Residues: CASSLSRLAQHF.